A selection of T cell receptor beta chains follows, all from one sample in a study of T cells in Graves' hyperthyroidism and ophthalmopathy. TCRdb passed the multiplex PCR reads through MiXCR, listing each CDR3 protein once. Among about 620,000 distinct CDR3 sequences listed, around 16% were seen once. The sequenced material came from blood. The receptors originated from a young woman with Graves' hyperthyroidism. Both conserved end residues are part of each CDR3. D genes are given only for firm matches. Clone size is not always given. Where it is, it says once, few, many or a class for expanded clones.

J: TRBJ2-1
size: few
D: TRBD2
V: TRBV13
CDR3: CASSPEAGAPNEQFF
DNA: TGTGCCAGCAGCCCGGAAGCGGGAGCCCCCAATGAGCAGTTCTTC

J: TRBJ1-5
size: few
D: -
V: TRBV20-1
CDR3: CSARDELRQPQHF
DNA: TGCAGTGCTAGAGATGAGCTCAGACAGCCCCAGCATTTT

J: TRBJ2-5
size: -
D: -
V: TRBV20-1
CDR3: CSAPGGGVETQYF
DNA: TGCAGTGCCCCAGGGGGGGGAGTAGAGACCCAGTACTTC

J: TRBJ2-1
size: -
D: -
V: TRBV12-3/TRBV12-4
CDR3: CASGLDYNEQFF
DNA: TGTGCCAGCGGTCTCGACTACAATGAGCAGTTCTTC

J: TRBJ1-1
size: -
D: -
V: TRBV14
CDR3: CASSQGEGYESTEAFF
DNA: TGTGCCAGCAGCCAAGGAGAGGGATACGAGAGCACTGAAGCTTTCTTT

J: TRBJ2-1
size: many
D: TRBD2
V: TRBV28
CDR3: CASVITGTSFHNEQFF
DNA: TGTGCCAGCGTAATAACCGGGACTAGTTTCCACAATGAGCAGTTCTTC

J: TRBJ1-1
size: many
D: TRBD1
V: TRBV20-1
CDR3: CSARDLAGGGRAEAFF
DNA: TGCAGTGCTAGAGATCTTGCAGGGGGTGGTCGTGCTGAAGCTTTCTTT

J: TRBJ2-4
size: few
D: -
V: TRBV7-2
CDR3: CASSPRQRAKNIQYF
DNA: TGTGCCAGCAGCCCGAGACAGAGAGCCAAAAACATTCAGTACTTC

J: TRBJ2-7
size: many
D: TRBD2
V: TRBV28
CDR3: CASIPASAGSYEQYF
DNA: TGTGCCAGCATTCCGGCTTCAGCGGGGAGCTACGAGCAGTACTTC

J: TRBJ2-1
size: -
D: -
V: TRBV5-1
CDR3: CASSLAEGPYNEQFF
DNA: TGCGCCAGCAGCTTAGCGGAAGGGCCTTACAATGAGCAGTTCTTC